Below are 22 T cell receptor beta chains sequenced from a single sample in a study of cytomegalovirus exposure and HLA in healthy donors. PCR employed 60 Vbeta and 13 Jbeta primers. Some clones are missing from TCRdb's copy, which holds only in-frame ones; the method was immunoSEQ multiplex PCR. The sample has some 90,000 clones, about four fifths seen once. The sample comprised PBMCs. The receptor set was obtained from a woman aged 70 to 79 in good health and CMV-seropositive.

The chain links TRBV2 to TRBJ2-7; D remains unclear. This CDR3 comprises 15 residues. Trimming took 4 bases from V and 1 from J, leaving 14 bases between them. Per germline, CDR1 SNHLY and CDR2 FYNNEI. The CDR3 region is CASSGVSRPSYEQYF. Here the CDR3 DNA reads TGTGCCAGCAGTGGAGTATCCAGGCCATCCTACGAGCAGTACTTC. The complete variable domain, with remaining parts taken from reference TRBV2 and TRBJ2-7, reads EPEVTQTPSHQVTQMGQEVILRCVPISNHLYFYWYRQILGQKVEFLVSFYNNEISEKSEIFDDQFSVERPDGSNFTLKIRSTKLEDSAMYFCASSGVSRPSYEQYFGPGTRLTVT.

This chain joins TRBV7-2 and TRBJ1-1; 10 bases line up with TRBD1. Germline V gives CDR1 SGHTA, CDR2 FQGNSA. The CDR3 is 17 amino acids. V dropped 3 bases and J dropped 0; count of bases not matched to a gene: 7. The CDR3 coding sequence is TGTGCCAGCAGCTTGCCGGACAGGGGGGTCTTGAACACTGAAGCTTTCTTT. Amino acid sequence: CASSLPDRGVLNTEAFF.

This clone was detected only a few times. This sequence joins TRBV4-3 and TRBJ1-4, with TRBD1 identical over 8 bases. With V trimmed by 0 bases and J by 7 bases, 10 bases remained unmatched. This CDR3 region has 17 residues. Germline-derived CDR1 and CDR2 are LGHNA and YSLEER. CDR3 residues: CASSQDRGLGLGEKLFF. The CDR3 nucleotides are TGCGCCAGCAGCCAAGACAGGGGGCTAGGTCTCGGTGAAAAACTGTTTTTT.

The CDR3 sequence: CASSGQQGGNTGELFF. Written as DNA, the CDR3 is TGTGCCAGCAGCGGACAACAGGGGGGCAACACCGGGGAGCTGTTTTTT. The chain joins TRBV7-6 to TRBJ2-2, with TRBD1 matching over 8 bases. The CDR3 sequence is 16 residues long. In germline, CDR1 is SGHVS, CDR2 FNYEAQ. J gave up 2 bases and V 5 bases, and 7 bases lay outside the gene matches.

This clone was counted a few times. V gene TRBV19 combines with J gene TRBJ1-4, with 7 bases matching TRBD1. The CDR3 has 16 amino acids. V was pared by 5 bases and J by 4 bases, with 10 bases of the junction left unmatched. Germline V gene data show CDR1 as LNHDA and CDR2 as SQIVND (reference sequence). The CDR3 sequence is CASSDLGTVINEKLFF. Written as DNA, the CDR3 is TGTGCCAGTAGTGATCTGGGGACAGTTATTAATGAAAAACTGTTTTTT.

The rearrangement links TRBV5-1 to TRBJ1-2; 8 nucleotides agree with TRBD1. This CDR3 is 20 amino acids long. Germline assignment: CDR1 SGHRS and CDR2 YFSETQ. V was clipped by 5 bases and J by 3 bases; unmatched bases: 24. The CDR3 bases are TGCGCCAGCAGTAACCGGACAGGGAGCGCCTTCTTAGCTCCGTACTATGGCTACACCTTC. This codes for CASSNRTGSAFLAPYYGYTF.

The chain uses TRBV5-6 and TRBJ2-2, with D possibly TRBD1 on 6 matching bases. Trimming took 4 bases from V and 6 from J, leaving 16 bases between them. This CDR3 is built from 15 residues. Germline assignment: CDR1 SGHDT and CDR2 YYEEEE. This CDR3 reads CASSVLGAGSGELFF. CDR3 coding DNA: TGTGCCAGCAGCGTACTGGGGGCAGGGTCCGGGGAGCTGTTTTTT.

The V and J genes are TRBV28 and TRBJ1-1, with 9 bases that match TRBD1. The length of the CDR3 is 14 residues. Germline V gene data show CDR1 as MDHEN and CDR2 as SYDVKM. J lost 7 bases, V lost 2 bases, and 5 bases had no gene match. The CDR3 nucleotides read TGTGCCAGCAGTTTAGTGGGACAGGGCCTTGAAGCTTTCTTT. This translates into CASSLVGQGLEAFF.

This chain joins TRBV9 and TRBJ2-4, with D perhaps TRBD2 (6 bases). CDR3 length equals 15 residues. The V and J ends lost 1 base and 1 base respectively, with 9 bases between them. Germline CDR1 SGDLS, CDR2 YYNGEE. CDR3 in amino acids: CASSVTGVAKNIQYF. CDR3 in DNA: TGTGCCAGCAGCGTAACGGGGGTGGCCAAAAACATTCAGTACTTC.

The chain recombines TRBV13 with TRBJ2-7; tentatively, D is TRBD1 (6 bases). Trimming cost V 5 bases and J 3 bases, with 11 bases left between them. CDR1 and CDR2 (germline): PRHDT, FYEKMQ (reference sequence). The CDR3 runs 13 residues. DNA for the CDR3: TGTGCCAGCAGCACAGGACAGAGCTACGAGCAGTACTTC. Translating gives CASSTGQSYEQYF.

This clone was recorded only once. V gene TRBV7-9 combines with J gene TRBJ2-5; 9 nucleotides align to TRBD1. The trim removed 5 bases at V and 5 bases at J, leaving 6 bases unmatched. This CDR3 region has 14 residues. CDR1 and CDR2 (germline): SEHNR, FQNEAQ (reference sequence). CDR3 DNA: TGTGCCAGCAGCAAACAGGGGGCGAGGGAGACCCAGTACTTC. It is translated as CASSKQGARETQYF.

The rearrangement links TRBV6-5 to TRBJ2-7, with D perhaps TRBD1 (5 bases). The CDR3 is made up of 13 amino acids. Germline values: CDR1 MNHEY, CDR2 SVGAGI. The V and J ends lost 0 bases and 4 bases respectively, with 7 bases between them. CDR3 protein: CASSYSRGYEQYF. The CDR3 nucleotides are TGTGCCAGCAGTTACTCTAGGGGTTACGAGCAGTACTTC.

The CDR3 here is CASKDRAMNTEAFF. The CDR3 bases are TGCGCCAGCAAGGACAGGGCGATGAACACTGAAGCTTTCTTT. The rearrangement uses TRBV10-2 and TRBJ1-1; 8 bases agree with TRBD1. There are 14 residues in the CDR3. CDR1 and CDR2 (germline): WSHSY, SAAADI. The V and J ends lost 7 bases and 0 bases, in that order; junction bases with no gene match: 4.

The CDR3 region is CASLRGGTSGIGEQFF. As DNA, the CDR3 is TGTGCCAGCCTTCGAGGAGGGACTAGCGGGATAGGTGAGCAGTTCTTC. The J gene is TRBJ2-1, the V gene TRBV5-8, with 13 nucleotides matching TRBD2. With 7 bases clipped from V and 9 bases from J, the junction kept 13 bases outside the gene matches. The germline V gene encodes CDR1 SGHTS and CDR2 YDEGEE. The length of the CDR3 is 16 residues.

The chain joins TRBV9 to TRBJ2-3; possibly TRBD1 for D (5 bases). With 4 bases removed from V and 5 bases from J, the gap between germline ends came to 17 bases. The CDR3 extends over 15 amino acids. CDR1 and CDR2 from the germline V gene are SGDLS and YYNGEE. Here the CDR3 reads CASSPSRVGEDTQYF. DNA for the CDR3: TGTGCCAGCAGCCCCAGCAGGGTCGGTGAAGATACGCAGTATTTT.

The chain recombines TRBV5-4 with TRBJ2-7, with 9 bases matching TRBD2. This CDR3 comprises 15 residues. The V gene end was trimmed by 4 bases and the J gene end by 0 bases; junction bases not matched to a gene: 5. The germline V gene has CDR1 SGHNT and CDR2 YYREEE (reference sequence). CDR3 region: CASSQRLADSYEQYF. The CDR3 DNA reads as TGTGCCAGCAGCCAGCGACTAGCGGACTCCTACGAGCAGTACTTC.

The chain joins TRBV18 to TRBJ2-1; 13 bases agree with TRBD2. Germline values: CDR1 KGHSH, CDR2 LQKENI. The CDR3 has 15 amino acids. J gave up 9 bases and V 8 bases, and 10 bases lay outside the gene matches. This chain's CDR3 is CASTHEGLAGTEQFF. The CDR3 DNA reads TGTGCCAGCACTCACGAGGGACTAGCGGGAACTGAGCAGTTCTTC.

The genes are TRBV19 and TRBJ2-1, with 12 nucleotides matching TRBD2. CDR3 length equals 15 residues. The germline V gene has CDR1 LNHDA and CDR2 SQIVND (reference sequence). Germline trimming cut 5 bases from V and 7 bases from J; bases unmatched to any gene: 6. In nucleotides, the CDR3 is TGTGCCAGTAGTCCACTAGCGGGAGGATCTAATGAGCAGTTCTTC. Translated, it gives CASSPLAGGSNEQFF.

This clone was counted between two and nine times. The CDR3 protein is CASSLGGATGNTIYF. The CDR3 nucleotides are TGTGCCAGCAGCTTAGGGGGCGCGACTGGAAACACCATATATTTT. V is TRBV11-3 and J is TRBJ1-3; possible D gene TRBD1, 5 bases. Germline CDR1 and CDR2: SGHNT and YENEEA. The germline V and J ends were trimmed by 1 base and 2 bases, with 9 bases remaining between them. The CDR3 spans 15 residues.

This clone was seen more than once but under ten times. The chain couples TRBV27 to TRBJ2-7; TRBD1 might be the D (6 bases). The germline CDR1 and CDR2 sequences are MNHEY and SMNVEV (reference sequence). The CDR3 has 14 residues. Trimming pared 3 bases from V and 2 bases from J, leaving 11 bases between. The CDR3 DNA is TGTGCCAGCAGTTTCACGACAGGAGCCTACGAGCAGTACTTC. Its protein is CASSFTTGAYEQYF.

The genes are TRBV27 and TRBJ2-1; D is unclear. Between the trimmed V and J ends, which lost 5 bases and 7 bases, there was a span of 9 bases. Germline CDR1 reads MNHEY; CDR2 reads SMNVEV (reference sequence). The CDR3 contains 12 residues. CDR3 in amino acids: CASSPRWNEQFF. CDR3 coding DNA: TGTGCCAGCAGTCCGCGGTGGAATGAGCAGTTCTTC.

The genes are TRBV11-2 and TRBJ2-1; 7 bases agree with TRBD2. From germline, CDR1 is SGHAT and CDR2 FQNNGV. The CDR3 sequence is 14 residues long. Losses at the gene ends were 1 base for V and 15 bases for J; bases not matched to a gene: 12. DNA for the CDR3: TGTGCCAGCAGCTTAGCCCGAGACGGGGGGAGGACGTTCTTC. Protein sequence: CASSLARDGGRTFF.